One sample yielded the 8 T cell receptor beta chains listed below, sequenced in a study of shared clonotypes between healthy human individuals. TCRdb's copy holds only in-frame clones and misses some; the assay was immunoSEQ multiplex PCR. Of approximately 620,000 clones listed, roughly 97% are singletons. Sequenced material: naive CD4+ T cells sorted from blood. Subset reported: CD45RA+ positively selected. The receptors here all came from a woman aged 25 to 39 in good health.

V is TRBV5-1 and J is TRBJ2-1, with 7 nucleotides matching TRBD1. CDR1 and CDR2 from the germline V gene are SGHRS and YFSETQ. V lost 4 bases and J lost 0; bases outside the gene matches: 10. The CDR3 covers 17 residues. CDR3 sequence (DNA): TGCGCCAGCAGCAGGGGCCCGGGACAGAGCTCCTACAATGAGCAGTTCTTC. This encodes CASSRGPGQSSYNEQFF. The entire variable domain, with the rest obtained from reference TRBV5-1 and TRBJ2-1, is as follows: KAGVTQTPRYLIKTRGQQVTLSCSPISGHRSVSWYQQTPGQGLQFLFEYFSETQRNKGNFPGRFSGRQFSNSRSEMNVSTLELGDSALYLCASSRGPGQSSYNEQFFGPGTRLTVL.

With regard to this clone: Its ends do not fully match the called genes, so a read error is possible. The chain employs TRBV25-1 and TRBJ1-4, with D perhaps matching TRBD1 (5 bases). This CDR3 region has 15 residues. The germline V gene has CDR1 MGHDK and CDR2 SYGVNS. CDR3 residues: CASSEWGEGNEKLFF. The CDR3 DNA follows: TGTGCCAGCAGCGAATGGGGAGAGGGGAATGAAAAACTGTTTTTT. Full variable domain (rest looked up from reference TRBV25-1 and TRBJ1-4): EADIYQTPRYLVIGTGKKITLECSQTMGHDKMYWYQQDPGMELHLIHYSYGVNSTEKGDLSSESTVSRIRTEHFPLTLESARPSHTSQYLCASSEWGEGNEKLFFGSGTQLSVL.

This clone was recorded only once. V is TRBV28 and J is TRBJ2-1, with 10 bases matching TRBD2. Trimming took 2 bases from V and 2 from J; bases not matched to a gene: 0. This CDR3 contains 15 residues. Germline CDR1 reads MDHEN; CDR2 reads SYDVKM. The CDR3 loop reads CASSLGTSAYNEQFF. The CDR3 DNA is TGTGCCAGCAGTTTAGGGACTAGCGCCTACAATGAGCAGTTCTTC.

The chain joins TRBV15 to TRBJ2-5; no firm D call. The CDR3 sequence is 15 residues long. CDR1 is LNHNV and CDR2 is YYDKDF in the germline V gene (reference sequence). V lost 8 bases, J lost 2 bases, and 18 bases lay in between. The CDR3 DNA is TGTGCCACCGCCCCTGACCGGGTGCGGCAAGAGACCCAGTACTTC. This codes for CATAPDRVRQETQYF.

The V and J genes are TRBV19 and TRBJ2-7; the match to TRBD2 covers 9 bases. The CDR3 sequence is 20 residues long. V was pared by 3 bases and J by 2 bases, with 20 bases of the junction left unmatched. Germline V lookup: CDR1 LNHDA, CDR2 SQIVND (reference sequence). The CDR3 region is CASSIRTSVRIPHMTYEQYF. CDR3 coding DNA: TGTGCCAGTAGTATCCGGACTAGCGTTAGGATCCCGCACATGACCTACGAGCAGTACTTC.

The chain combines TRBV10-3 with TRBJ2-5, with 8 bases matching TRBD2. Judging by the DNA end, TRBJ2-7 fits better; the J call may be wrong. Looked up from germline, CDR1 is ENHRY and CDR2 is SYGVKD. This CDR3 has 16 amino acids. The CDR3 nucleotides are TGTGCCATCAGTGAGGCCCAGCGGGAGTGGTCCTACGAGCAGTACTTC. Translation gives CAISEAQREWSYEQYF.

The J gene is TRBJ2-6, the V gene TRBV6-5, with D uncertain. V was pared by 1 base and J by 1 base, with 2 bases between. This CDR3 region has 14 residues. Germline V gives CDR1 MNHEY, CDR2 SVGAGI. The DNA for the CDR3 is TGTGCCAGCAGTTACTTATCTGGGGCCAACGTCCTGACTTTC. Translating it yields CASSYLSGANVLTF.

This chain joins TRBV2 and TRBJ1-2; 8 bases fit TRBD1. Germline V gives CDR1 SNHLY, CDR2 FYNNEI. This CDR3 spans 15 amino acids. The V and J ends lost 6 bases and 4 bases, in that order; junction bases with no gene match: 10. Here the CDR3 reads CASSNQGAQGYGYTF. The CDR3 DNA follows: TGTGCCAGCAGCAACCAGGGGGCGCAAGGCTATGGCTACACCTTC.